This T cell receptor (beta chain) was sequenced in a study of blood T cell repertoires in COVID-19. In the original analysis: Estimates of nucleated cell counts were drawn from the amplification of reference gene primers. TCRdb keeps only in-frame clones here, not all; method: immunoSEQ multiplex PCR. That table furnishes V, J and clone size, whereas the DNA furnished D and trimming. The sample carries 130,000 or so clones, roughly 84% recorded once. The sample comprised PBMCs or T cells enriched from blood (not recorded which). The sequence was collected from a woman aged 30 to 39 who had recovered from COVID-19.

In DNA form, the CDR3 reads TGTGCCAGCAGTTCAGCCCAGGGGAGCTATGGCTACACCTTC. It codes for CASSSAQGSYGYTF. The V gene is TRBV2, the J gene TRBJ1-2, with D tentatively TRBD1 (6 bases). The V end was cut by 5 bases, the J end by 4 bases, with 14 bases between. CDR3 length: 14 amino acids. Looked up from germline, CDR1 is SNHLY and CDR2 is FYNNEI.